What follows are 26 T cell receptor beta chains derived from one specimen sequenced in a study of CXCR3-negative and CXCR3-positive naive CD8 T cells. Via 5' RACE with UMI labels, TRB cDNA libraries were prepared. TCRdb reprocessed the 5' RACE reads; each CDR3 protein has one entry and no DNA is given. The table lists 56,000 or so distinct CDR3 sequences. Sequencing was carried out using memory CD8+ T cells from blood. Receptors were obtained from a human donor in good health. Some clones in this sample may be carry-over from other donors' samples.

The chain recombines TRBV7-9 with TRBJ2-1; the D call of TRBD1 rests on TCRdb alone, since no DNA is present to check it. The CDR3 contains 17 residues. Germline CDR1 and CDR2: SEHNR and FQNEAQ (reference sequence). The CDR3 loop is CASSLRGDSPLYNEQFF.

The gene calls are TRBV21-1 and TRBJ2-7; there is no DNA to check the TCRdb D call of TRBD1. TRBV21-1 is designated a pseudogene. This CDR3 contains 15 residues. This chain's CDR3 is CASSKSSRATYEQYF.

CDR3: CSVGIANMNTEAFF. This chain joins TRBV29-1 and TRBJ1-1. Per germline, CDR1 SQVTM and CDR2 ANQGSEA. CDR3 length equals 14 residues.

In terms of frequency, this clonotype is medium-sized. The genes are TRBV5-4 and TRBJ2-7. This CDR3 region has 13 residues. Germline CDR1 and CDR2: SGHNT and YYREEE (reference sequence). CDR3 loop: CASSPGTTYEQYF.

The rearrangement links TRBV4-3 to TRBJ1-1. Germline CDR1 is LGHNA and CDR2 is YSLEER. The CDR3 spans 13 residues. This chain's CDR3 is CASSQGRNTEAFF.

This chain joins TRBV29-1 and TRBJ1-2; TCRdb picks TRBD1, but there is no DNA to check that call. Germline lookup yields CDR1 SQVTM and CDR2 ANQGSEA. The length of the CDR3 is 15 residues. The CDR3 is CSVPVRVPGWYGYTF.

The CDR3 loop reads CASSHLGTEGNTEAFF. This chain uses TRBV7-9 with TRBJ1-1; the TRBD1 assignment by TCRdb is unverifiable without DNA. CDR1 is SEHNR, CDR2 FQNEAQ, per germline (reference sequence). The CDR3 sequence is 16 residues long.

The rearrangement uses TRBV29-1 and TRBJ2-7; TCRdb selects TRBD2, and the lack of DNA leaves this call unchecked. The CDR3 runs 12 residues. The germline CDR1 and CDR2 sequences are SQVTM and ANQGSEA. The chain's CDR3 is CSVETLPYEQYF.

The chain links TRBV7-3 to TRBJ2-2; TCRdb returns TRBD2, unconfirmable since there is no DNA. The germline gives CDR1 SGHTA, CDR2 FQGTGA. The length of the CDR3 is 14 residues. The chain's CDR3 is CASSTSLRTGELFF.

The CDR3 spells CSVGDTLNTEAFF. The genes are TRBV29-1 and TRBJ1-1; TCRdb indicates TRBD1, and absent DNA this call remains unverified. The V gene's germline CDR1 is SQVTM and CDR2 ANQGSEA. This CDR3 is built from 13 residues. Filled out from reference TRBV29-1 and TRBJ1-1, the complete variable domain reads SAVISQKPSRDICQRGTSLTIQCQVDSQVTMMFWYRQQPGQSLTLIATANQGSEATYESGFVIDKFPISRPNLTFSTLTVSNMSPEDSSIYLCSVGDTLNTEAFFGQGTRLTVV.

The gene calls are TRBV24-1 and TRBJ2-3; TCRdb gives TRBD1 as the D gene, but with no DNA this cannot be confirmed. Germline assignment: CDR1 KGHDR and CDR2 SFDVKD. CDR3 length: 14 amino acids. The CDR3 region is CATSAGDGTDTQYF.

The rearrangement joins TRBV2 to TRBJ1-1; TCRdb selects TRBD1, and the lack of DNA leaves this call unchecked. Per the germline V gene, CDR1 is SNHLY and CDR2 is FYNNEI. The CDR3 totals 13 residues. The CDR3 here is CASSRRQGAEAFF.

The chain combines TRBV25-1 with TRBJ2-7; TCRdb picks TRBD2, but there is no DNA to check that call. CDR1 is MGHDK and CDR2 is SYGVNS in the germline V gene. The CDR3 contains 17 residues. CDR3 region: CASSERAGERGSYEQYF.

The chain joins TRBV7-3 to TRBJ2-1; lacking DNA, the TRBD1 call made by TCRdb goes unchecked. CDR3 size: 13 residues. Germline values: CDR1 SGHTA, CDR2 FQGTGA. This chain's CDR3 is CASSGDGGNEQFF.

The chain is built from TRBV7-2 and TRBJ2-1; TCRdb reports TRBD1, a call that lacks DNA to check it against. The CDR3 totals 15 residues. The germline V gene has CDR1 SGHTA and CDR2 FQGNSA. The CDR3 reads CASSLGLGGANEQFF. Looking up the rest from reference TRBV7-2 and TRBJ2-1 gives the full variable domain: GAGVSQSPSNKVTEKGKDVELRCDPISGHTALYWYRQSLGQGLEFLIYFQGNSAPDKSGLPSDRFSAERTGGSVSTLTIQRTQQEDSAVYLCASSLGLGGANEQFFGPGTRLTVL.

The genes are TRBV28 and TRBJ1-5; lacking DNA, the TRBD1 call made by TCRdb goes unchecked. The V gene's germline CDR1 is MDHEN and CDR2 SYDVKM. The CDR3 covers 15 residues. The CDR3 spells CASSPDRNSNQPQHF.

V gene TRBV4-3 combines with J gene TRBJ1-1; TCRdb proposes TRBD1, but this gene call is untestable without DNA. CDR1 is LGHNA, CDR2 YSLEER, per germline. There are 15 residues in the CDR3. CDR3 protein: CASSQETRGDTEAFF.

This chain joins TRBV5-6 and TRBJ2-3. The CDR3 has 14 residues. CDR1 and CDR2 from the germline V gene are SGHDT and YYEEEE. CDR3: CASSLGRTTDTQYF.

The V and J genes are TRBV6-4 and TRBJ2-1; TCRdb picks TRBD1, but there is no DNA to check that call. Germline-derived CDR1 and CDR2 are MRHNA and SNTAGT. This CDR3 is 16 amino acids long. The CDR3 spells CASSPSPGTGSGEQFF.

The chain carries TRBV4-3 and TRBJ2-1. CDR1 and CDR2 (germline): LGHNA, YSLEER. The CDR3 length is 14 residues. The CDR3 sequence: CASSQAFMTNEQFF.

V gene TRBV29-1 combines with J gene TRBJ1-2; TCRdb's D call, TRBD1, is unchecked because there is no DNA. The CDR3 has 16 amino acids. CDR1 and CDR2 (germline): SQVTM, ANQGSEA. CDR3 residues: CSVEDRTGKRLYGYTF. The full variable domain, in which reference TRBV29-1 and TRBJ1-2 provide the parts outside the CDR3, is SAVISQKPSRDICQRGTSLTIQCQVDSQVTMMFWYRQQPGQSLTLIATANQGSEATYESGFVIDKFPISRPNLTFSTLTVSNMSPEDSSIYLCSVEDRTGKRLYGYTFGSGTRLTVV.

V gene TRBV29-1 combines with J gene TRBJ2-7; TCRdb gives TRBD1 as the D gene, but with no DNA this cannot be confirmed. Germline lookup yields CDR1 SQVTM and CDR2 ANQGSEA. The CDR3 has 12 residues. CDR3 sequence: CSVEDGTPEQYF.

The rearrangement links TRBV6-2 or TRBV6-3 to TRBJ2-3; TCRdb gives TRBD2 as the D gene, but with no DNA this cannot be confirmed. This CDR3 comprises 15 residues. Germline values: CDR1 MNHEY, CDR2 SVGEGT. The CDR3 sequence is CASSYASGATDTQYF.

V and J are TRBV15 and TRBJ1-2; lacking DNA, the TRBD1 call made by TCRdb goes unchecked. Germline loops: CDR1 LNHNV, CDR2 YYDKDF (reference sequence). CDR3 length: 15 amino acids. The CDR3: CATSQGQPSNYGYTF.

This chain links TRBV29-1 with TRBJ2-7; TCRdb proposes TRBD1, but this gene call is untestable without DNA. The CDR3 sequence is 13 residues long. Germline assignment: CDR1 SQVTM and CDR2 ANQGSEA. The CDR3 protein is CSFLLRGTYEQYF.

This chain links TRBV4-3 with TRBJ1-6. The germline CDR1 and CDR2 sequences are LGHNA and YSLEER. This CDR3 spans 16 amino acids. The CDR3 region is CASSQEGSYYNSPLHF.